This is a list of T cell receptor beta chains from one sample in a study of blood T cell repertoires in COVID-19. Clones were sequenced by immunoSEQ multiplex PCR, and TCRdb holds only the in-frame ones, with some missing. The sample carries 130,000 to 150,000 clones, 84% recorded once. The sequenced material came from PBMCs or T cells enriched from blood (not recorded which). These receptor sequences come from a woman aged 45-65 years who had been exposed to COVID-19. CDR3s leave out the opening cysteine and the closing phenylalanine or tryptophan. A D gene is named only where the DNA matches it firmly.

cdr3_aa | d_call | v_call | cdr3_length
SVRLQGSSYNSPLH | . | TRBV29-1 | 14
ASSRAGLAGGVQF | TRBD2 | TRBV3-1/TRBV3-2 | 13
AWTRRRLAGHNEQF | TRBD2 | TRBV30 | 14
ASSQFRTGKIGNTIY | TRBD1 | TRBV3-1/TRBV3-2 | 15
ASNRNTEAF | . | TRBV19 | 9
ASSVRSNYGYT | . | TRBV9 | 11
ASSQETGSPYGYT | . | TRBV4-3 | 13
ASRHRGVAGELF | TRBD1 | TRBV3-1/TRBV3-2 | 12
ASSPGETQY | . | TRBV18 | 9
AVDTGANVLT | . | TRBV12-3/TRBV12-4 | 10
ASSPGQGSGNTIY | TRBD1 | TRBV18 | 13
ASTSVPPLKLF | . | TRBV7-2 | 11
ASSFATGSGYT | . | TRBV27 | 11
ASSRGGGYNEQF | . | TRBV7-2 | 12
ASSPRGFGELF | . | TRBV5-6 | 11
ASSVGGLRDTQY | . | TRBV9 | 12
ASSQSVWAGGLTDTQY | TRBD2 | TRBV2 | 16
ASSFSGFGSPLH | . | TRBV27 | 12
ASSVRREGLNEQF | TRBD2 | TRBV2 | 13
ASSPSTGQRSSGNTIY | . | TRBV18 | 16
SAEGGAGGYT | . | TRBV29-1 | 10
ASRATSLEQF | . | TRBV6-5 | 10
ASSWTSPTDTQY | TRBD2 | TRBV5-6 | 12
ASSPLTSGRLNTGELF | TRBD2 | TRBV7-6 | 16
ASTLRGQGEGKLF | TRBD1 | TRBV6-5 | 13
ASQGDFSGNTIY | . | TRBV10-3 | 12
ATSRERGSPDEQY | . | TRBV15 | 13
ASLQEWGIYGYT | . | TRBV19 | 12
ASRNEVVRSGYT | . | TRBV7-2 | 12
ASSYGIPTGGRGYT | TRBD1 | TRBV6-2/TRBV6-3 | 14
ASSLGQGRYGYT | TRBD1 | TRBV3-1/TRBV3-2 | 12